Listed below are T cell receptor beta chains from one sample, sequenced in a study of CD8 T cells in Susac syndrome. Via MiXCR, TCRdb re-called the immunoSEQ multiplex PCR reads, giving one row per CDR3 protein. The sample has some 300,000 distinct CDR3 sequences; roughly 85% are singletons. Sequenced input: CD8+ T cells from PBMCs. The receptor source for this set is a human donor with multiple sclerosis. Each CDR3 is given with its conserved first and last residue. A D gene is named only where the DNA matches it firmly. A clone size is listed for some rows: how often the clone was seen (once, few, many), or a class if it is expanded.

D: NA
size: few
J: TRBJ2-7
V: TRBV28
DNA: TGTGCCAGCAGTTTTGGGACGAAATGGGGAGAGCAGTACTTC
CDR3: CASSFGTKWGEQYF

D: NA
size: NA
J: TRBJ2-1
V: TRBV19
DNA: TGTGCCAGTAGTATACGAAACAGGGTCCTCGCAATCAATGAGCAGTTCTTC
CDR3: CASSIRNRVLAINEQFF

D: NA
size: NA
J: TRBJ2-1
V: TRBV25-1
DNA: TGTGCCAGCAGTACCGGGACTGTATACAATGAGCAGTTCTTC
CDR3: CASSTGTVYNEQFF

D: NA
size: NA
J: TRBJ2-1
V: TRBV27
DNA: TGTGCCAGCAGTCCCGGATCGACCTACAATGAGCAGTTCTTC
CDR3: CASSPGSTYNEQFF

D: TRBD2
size: NA
J: TRBJ2-3
V: TRBV7-2
DNA: TGTGCCAGCAGCTCTATCAACGGACTAGCGGCCCTGAGCACAGATACGCAGTATTTT
CDR3: CASSSINGLAALSTDTQYF

D: TRBD2
size: few
J: TRBJ2-1
V: TRBV19
DNA: TGTGCCAGTAGCCCGGGGGGTACCTACAATGAGCAGTTCTTC
CDR3: CASSPGGTYNEQFF

D: TRBD1
size: few
J: TRBJ2-1
V: TRBV6-5
DNA: TGTGCCAGCAGTTACTCGTCCGGGACAGGGCGCAATGAGCAGTTCTTC
CDR3: CASSYSSGTGRNEQFF

D: NA
size: NA
J: TRBJ1-1
V: TRBV2
DNA: TGTGCCAGCAGTGAATTTGGTCTCCGGGCGGCTTTCTTT
CDR3: CASSEFGLRAAFF

D: NA
size: NA
J: TRBJ2-5
V: TRBV9
DNA: TGTGCCAGCAGCGCCTGGGACACCCAAGAGACCCAGTACTTC
CDR3: CASSAWDTQETQYF

D: TRBD2
size: NA
J: TRBJ2-1
V: TRBV27
DNA: TGTGCCAGCAGTTTAGGGCGGGAGGGACGAGCAAAGTTCTTC
CDR3: CASSLGREGRAKFF

D: TRBD1
size: NA
J: TRBJ2-5
V: TRBV6-4
DNA: TGTGCCAGCAGTACCTCCGGGACAGGGGTCCAAGAGACCCAGTACTTC
CDR3: CASSTSGTGVQETQYF

D: TRBD1
size: NA
J: TRBJ1-2
V: TRBV12-3/TRBV12-4
DNA: TGTGCCAGCAGTTCAAGCTCAGGGGGCCCCGGTGGCTACACCTTC
CDR3: CASSSSSGGPGGYTF

D: TRBD1
size: NA
J: TRBJ2-7
V: TRBV2
DNA: TGTGCCATCAGGGGACAGGTAGCCTACGAGCAGTACTTC
CDR3: CAIRGQVAYEQYF

D: NA
size: NA
J: TRBJ2-7
V: TRBV5-6
DNA: TGTGCCAGCAGCCATCCGGCGGAGGGCTCCTACGAGCAGTACTTC
CDR3: CASSHPAEGSYEQYF

D: NA
size: NA
J: TRBJ2-2
V: TRBV27
DNA: TGTGCCAGCAGTTTAGGGGCGACAGCCGGGGAGCTGTTTTTT
CDR3: CASSLGATAGELFF

D: NA
size: NA
J: TRBJ1-1
V: TRBV7-9
DNA: TGTGCCAGCAGCTCCTCGGGGGTCACTGAAGCTTTCTTT
CDR3: CASSSSGVTEAFF

D: NA
size: NA
J: TRBJ1-2
V: TRBV30
DNA: TGTGCCTGGAGTGAGGTGGGGTTCTGGAACACCTTC
CDR3: CAWSEVGFWNTF

D: NA
size: once
J: TRBJ2-5
V: TRBV20-1
DNA: TGCAGTGCTTTAAACTTTGAGGAGACCCAGTACTTC
CDR3: CSALNFEETQYF

D: TRBD1
size: NA
J: TRBJ1-1
V: TRBV7-9
DNA: TGTGCCAGCAGCACAGCGACAGGGGGGACGCGAGAAGCTTTCTTT
CDR3: CASSTATGGTREAFF

D: NA
size: NA
J: TRBJ2-1
V: TRBV29-1
DNA: TGCAGCGTTGACAGTAGGGCGGCTTCCTACAATGAGCAGTTCTTC
CDR3: CSVDSRAASYNEQFF

D: NA
size: once
J: TRBJ2-7
V: TRBV7-8
DNA: TGTGCCAGCAGCGCCGAGATAGGGGGTAGCTACGAGCAGTACTTC
CDR3: CASSAEIGGSYEQYF

D: NA
size: NA
J: TRBJ1-1
V: TRBV7-9
DNA: TGTGCCAGCTCGGGCGTACGGAACACTGAAGCTTTCTTT
CDR3: CASSGVRNTEAFF